What follows are 28 T cell receptor beta chains derived from one specimen sequenced in a study of blood T cells in healthy people across ages. A second PCR, run for about 6 to 12 cycles, used a sample-barcoded 5' primer plus a J-beta primer mix. TCRdb processed the 5' RACE reads anew with MiXCR; each CDR3 protein has one entry. The sample lists roughly 570,000 distinct CDR3 sequences, 27% occurring once. Sequencing used blood. The receptors were gathered from a woman aged 70-85 years in good health.

The V call is TRBV10-3, the J call TRBJ1-2, with unresolved D. CDR3 length: 13 residues. Germline V gene sequence: CDR1 ENHRY, CDR2 SYGVKD. The V end was cut by 1 base, the J end by 4 bases, with 7 bases between. The CDR3 here is CAISEWGVYGYTF. DNA for the CDR3: TGTGCCATCAGTGAGTGGGGAGTCTATGGCTACACCTTC.

The sample holds a few counts of this clonotype. V gene TRBV3-1 combines with J gene TRBJ1-4; no clear D. Germline loops: CDR1 LGHDT, CDR2 YNNKEL (reference sequence). CDR3 length: 15 residues. V lost 0 bases, J lost 13 bases, and 18 bases lay in between. The CDR3 sequence: CASSQDPIKASRLFF. The CDR3 nucleotides read TGTGCCAGCAGCCAAGATCCGATAAAGGCCAGCCGACTGTTTTTT.

This clonotype was observed a few times. The CDR3 reads CASSFPGGAPQETQYF. CDR3 nucleotides: TGTGCCAGCAGCTTTCCTGGGGGAGCCCCCCAAGAGACCCAGTACTTC. This rearrangement joins TRBV5-4 to TRBJ2-1; tentatively, D is TRBD1 or TRBD2 (5 bases each). The J call is in doubt because the DNA end fits TRBJ2-5 better. The CDR3 contains 16 residues. Looked up from germline, CDR1 is SGHNT and CDR2 is YYREEE (reference sequence).

There are a few counts of this clonotype. This chain joins TRBV5-1 and TRBJ2-3; D is possibly TRBD2 (5 bases). CDR3 length: 13 amino acids. V was shortened by 1 base and J by 4 bases, with 7 bases between the two germline ends. CDR1 and CDR2 from the germline V gene are SGHRS and YFSETQ. The CDR3 sequence: CASSLWTADTQYF. CDR3 bases: TGCGCCAGCAGCTTGTGGACTGCAGATACGCAGTATTTT. Combining the CDR3 with reference TRBV5-1 and TRBJ2-3 gives the whole variable domain KAGVTQTPRYLIKTRGQQVTLSCSPISGHRSVSWYQQTPGQGLQFLFEYFSETQRNKGNFPGRFSGRQFSNSRSEMNVSTLELGDSALYLCASSLWTADTQYFGPGTRLTVL.

This clonotype has only a few counts. This chain uses TRBV12-3 or TRBV12-4 with TRBJ2-5, with D tentatively TRBD2 (5 bases). The CDR3 has 14 amino acids. Trimming took off 3 bases at V and 2 bases at J, with 10 bases between the two ends. CDR3 nucleotides: TGTGCCAGCAGTTTTAGGCGGGCGCAAGAGACCCAGTACTTC. It codes for CASSFRRAQETQYF.

V and J are TRBV21-1 and TRBJ2-3; the D call TRBD2 from the table was never checked on the DNA. TRBV21-1 is assigned pseudogene status. The CDR3 length is 17 residues. CDR3 coding DNA: TGTGCCAGCAGCACGACTAGCGGGGGGGCGGAAGCAGATACGCAGTATTTT. Translated: CASSTTSGGAEADTQYF.

V usage is TRBV7-9 and J usage is TRBJ2-1; 7 bases are a match to TRBD1. The CDR3 length is 15 residues. Germline V gene data show CDR1 as SEHNR and CDR2 as FQNEAQ (reference sequence). Germline trimming cut 4 bases from V and 7 bases from J; bases unmatched to any gene: 10. The CDR3 region is CASSSTGKKGNEQFF. The CDR3 bases are TGTGCCAGCAGCTCGACAGGGAAAAAGGGAAATGAGCAGTTCTTC. The whole variable domain, remainder taken from reference TRBV7-9 and TRBJ2-1, is DTGVSQNPRHKITKRGQNVTFRCDPISEHNRLYWYRQTLGQGPEFLTYFQNEAQLEKSRLLSDRFSAERPKGSFSTLEIQRTEQGDSAMYLCASSSTGKKGNEQFFGPGTRLTVL.

The table lists this clonotype with a few counts. The chain uses TRBV12-3 or TRBV12-4 and TRBJ1-1; no clear D gene. V gave up 0 bases and J gave up 6 bases, with 8 bases separating them. The CDR3 has 13 amino acids. This chain's CDR3 is CASSLAIGAEAFF. CDR3 DNA: TGTGCCAGCAGTTTAGCGATAGGCGCTGAAGCTTTCTTT.

The chain combines TRBV7-2 with TRBJ2-2, with a tentative D call TRBD1 (5 bases). The CDR3 consists of 17 residues. Trimming cost V 4 bases and J 4 bases, with 19 bases left between them. Germline assignment: CDR1 SGHTA and CDR2 FQGNSA. This chain's CDR3 is CASSSRIGGAPTGELFF. The CDR3 DNA reads TGTGCCAGCAGCTCCCGGATTGGTGGGGCGCCCACCGGGGAGCTGTTTTTT.

There are a few counts of this clonotype. V gene TRBV9 combines with J gene TRBJ1-2; a weak D match, TRBD1 (5 bases). V was clipped by 2 bases and J by 3 bases, with 8 bases between them. Germline V CDR1 and CDR2: SGDLS, YYNGEE. The CDR3 has 13 residues. The CDR3 is CASSVSRDYGYTF. The CDR3 DNA follows: TGTGCCAGCAGCGTCTCCAGGGACTATGGCTACACCTTC.

In its sample, this clonotype was seen a few times. V and J are TRBV20-1 and TRBJ1-2; a possible D gene is TRBD1 (6 bases). The CDR3 is 15 residues long. CDR1 is DFQATT, CDR2 SNEGSKA, per germline (reference sequence). Trimming removed 3 bases from V and 1 base from J, with 15 bases in between. The CDR3 is CSASAPWTDNYGYTF. The CDR3 nucleotides read TGCAGTGCTAGCGCACCCTGGACAGATAACTATGGCTACACCTTC.

This clonotype was seen a handful of times. V usage is TRBV7-2 and J usage is TRBJ2-1; D uncertain. Germline V lookup: CDR1 SGHTA, CDR2 FQGNSA. Trimming stripped 3 bases from V and 7 bases from J, with 7 bases between. This CDR3 is 12 amino acids long. CDR3 nucleotide sequence: TGTGCCAGCAGCTTTTCGACTAATGAGCAGTTCTTC. This encodes CASSFSTNEQFF.

The gene calls are TRBV7-2 and TRBJ1-5; TRBD1 aligns across 8 bases. V shed 1 base, J shed 5 bases, and the junction held 4 bases outside the gene matches. There are 15 residues in the CDR3. Germline CDR1 and CDR2: SGHTA and FQGNSA. The CDR3 spells CASSLVGQGHQPQHF. The CDR3, as DNA: TGTGCCAGCAGCTTAGTTGGACAGGGCCATCAGCCCCAGCATTTT.

Of note for this clonotype: A read error may be the cause here, since a much bigger clone is one base away. V usage is TRBV5-6 and J usage is TRBJ1-5; no definite D call. The germline gives CDR1 SGHDT, CDR2 YYEEEE. This CDR3 is 12 amino acids long. The CDR3 DNA is TGTGCCAGCAGCTTGAACAATCTGCCCCAGCATTTT. Its protein product is CASSLNNLPQHF.

The chain carries TRBV12-5 and TRBJ2-3, with no clear D. The germline V and J ends were trimmed by 6 bases and 4 bases, with 11 bases remaining between them. The germline V gene has CDR1 LGHNT and CDR2 FRNRAP. This CDR3 contains 13 residues. The CDR3 protein is CASGLVIPDTQYF. CDR3 sequence (DNA): TGTGCTAGTGGGCTGGTAATCCCAGATACGCAGTATTTT.

This clonotype has only a few counts. V usage is TRBV20-1 and J usage is TRBJ2-7, with D perhaps matching TRBD2 (6 bases). The germline V and J ends were trimmed by 5 bases and 10 bases, with 21 bases remaining between them. The CDR3 length is 13 residues. The germline V gene encodes CDR1 DFQATT and CDR2 SNEGSKA (reference sequence). This CDR3 is CSAVRGTGVAQYF. The DNA for the CDR3 is TGCAGTGCTGTACGGGGGACTGGGGTCGCACAGTACTTC.

The V call is TRBV7-6, the J call TRBJ2-2; TRBD2 might be the D (6 bases). V lost 5 bases to trimming and J lost 2 bases, with 21 bases between them. Germline V gene lookup returns CDR1 SGHVS and CDR2 FNYEAQ. The CDR3 loop spans 18 amino acids. For the CDR3, the DNA is TGTGCCAGCAGCCCCAGGGATCCAACCGGGACTAACACCGGGGAGCTGTTTTTT. Its translation is CASSPRDPTGTNTGELFF.

This clonotype was picked up a small number of times. The chain couples TRBV5-1 to TRBJ2-7; no clear D. Trimming cost V 0 bases and J 3 bases, with 10 bases left between them. The CDR3 contains 14 residues. The V gene's germline CDR1 is SGHRS and CDR2 YFSETQ. The CDR3 protein is CASSLGNRGYEQYF. The DNA of the CDR3 is TGCGCCAGCAGCTTGGGGAACAGAGGCTACGAGCAGTACTTC.

The sample holds many counts of this clonotype. The chain joins TRBV20-1 to TRBJ1-2; D might be TRBD1 (6 bases). V was cut by 2 bases and J by 1 base, with 14 bases left in between. Per the germline V gene, CDR1 is DFQATT and CDR2 is SNEGSKA (reference sequence). The CDR3 totals 15 residues. This CDR3 is CSARKTGILNYGYTF. CDR3 DNA sequence: TGCAGTGCTAGAAAAACAGGGATTCTTAACTATGGCTACACCTTC.

This clonotype was counted only a few times. J is TRBJ2-3 and V is TRBV20-1; 11 bases map to TRBD2. With 3 bases clipped from V and 2 bases from J, the junction kept 7 bases outside the gene matches. The germline CDR1 and CDR2 sequences are DFQATT and SNEGSKA (reference sequence). The CDR3 sequence is 16 residues long. CDR3 amino acids: CSASGVAGGVTDTQYF. The CDR3 bases are TGCAGTGCTAGTGGGGTAGCGGGGGGGGTCACAGATACGCAGTATTTT.

This clonotype was detected only a few times. J is TRBJ2-5 and V is TRBV12-3 or TRBV12-4; 7 nucleotides match TRBD1. The CDR3 totals 13 residues. The J segment lost 3 bases and the V segment lost 7 bases, leaving 5 bases of the junction unmatched. The CDR3 nucleotides are TGTGCCAGCACCGGACAGGTGAAAGAGACCCAGTACTTC. It encodes CASTGQVKETQYF.

The chain combines TRBV6-2 or TRBV6-3 with TRBJ1-5; D not resolved. The CDR3 sequence is 12 residues long. Germline lookup yields CDR1 MNHEY and CDR2 SVGEGT. Deletions cut 6 bases from V and 9 bases from J, with 12 bases between. The CDR3 spells CASRTGFPPQHF. CDR3 DNA sequence: TGTGCCAGCAGGACTGGGTTCCCGCCCCAGCATTTT.

The chain couples TRBV6-1 to TRBJ2-3; possibly TRBD1 or TRBD2 for D (5 bases each). Per the germline V gene, CDR1 is MNHNS and CDR2 is SASEGT. Trimming took 8 bases from V and 2 from J, leaving 17 bases between them. The CDR3 runs to 15 residues. The CDR3 loop reads CASWVTGTNTDTQYF. DNA for the CDR3: TGTGCCAGCTGGGTCACGGGGACGAACACAGATACGCAGTATTTT.

The gene calls are TRBV6-1 and TRBJ2-1; 9 nucleotides agree with TRBD1. Germline assignment: CDR1 MNHNS and CDR2 SASEGT. J lost 6 bases, V lost 4 bases, and 10 bases had no gene match. The CDR3 runs to 16 residues. The CDR3 protein is CASSGDRDRATNEQFF. The CDR3, as DNA: TGTGCCAGCAGTGGGGACCGGGACAGGGCTACCAATGAGCAGTTCTTC.

The V gene is TRBV18, the J gene TRBJ1-1; the D gene is possibly TRBD1 (5 bases). From germline, CDR1 is KGHSH and CDR2 LQKENI. CDR3 length: 14 amino acids. The V end was cut by 5 bases, the J end by 1 base, with 11 bases between. The CDR3 region has the DNA TGTGCCAGCTCAATCAGGGAGCCGAACACTGAAGCTTTCTTT. Translating gives CASSIREPNTEAFF.

This clonotype showed up just a few times. V and J are TRBV20-1 and TRBJ2-5, with 12 bases matching TRBD1. The J call may be wrong; the DNA end is better matched by TRBJ2-7. Germline loops: CDR1 DFQATT, CDR2 SNEGSKA (reference sequence). This CDR3 comprises 14 residues. CDR3 amino acids: CSANMGTGGAEQYF. CDR3 DNA sequence: TGCAGTGCCAACATGGGGACAGGGGGCGCCGAGCAGTACTTC.

The chain joins TRBV27 to TRBJ1-1, with 11 bases lining up with TRBD1. Germline CDR1 reads MNHEY; CDR2 reads SMNVEV (reference sequence). The CDR3 length is 14 residues. Trimming took 8 bases from V and 6 from J; bases not matched to a gene: 8. The CDR3 loop is CASGQDRGRAEAFF. The CDR3 nucleotides are TGTGCCAGCGGCCAGGACAGGGGGCGGGCTGAAGCTTTCTTT.

The chain employs TRBV20-1 and TRBJ2-3; unclear D gene. Germline CDR1 is DFQATT and CDR2 is SNEGSKA (reference sequence). Trimming took 5 bases from V and 2 from J, leaving 17 bases between them. The CDR3 is 15 residues long. CDR3 sequence reads: CSAVGLGSFTDTQYF. The CDR3 DNA follows: TGCAGTGCTGTAGGCTTAGGGTCGTTCACAGATACGCAGTATTTT.